The 25 T cell receptor beta chains listed next were all sequenced from one sample in a study of T cell repertoires in cytomegalovirus infection. These receptors lack a known antigen. Via MiXCR, TCRdb re-called the reads, giving one row per CDR3 protein. This repertoire shows roughly 340,000 distinct CDR3 sequences, around 29% found once; its top ten account for 15% to 20%. This material consisted of cultured PBMCs, taken from culture after CMV antigen stimulation. Receptors originate from a human donor in good health (CMV status not recorded). Some clones in this sample may be carry-over from other donors' samples.

J is TRBJ1-4 and V is TRBV20-1; D remains ambiguous. The CDR3 consists of 14 residues. Trimming stripped 1 base from V and 1 base from J, with 7 bases between. Germline V CDR1 and CDR2: DFQATT, SNEGSKA (reference sequence). The CDR3 DNA reads TGCAGTGCTAGAGGGGGTGGAACTAATGAAAAACTGTTTTTT. It yields the protein CSARGGGTNEKLFF.

In its sample, this clonotype was seen a few times. The CDR3 protein is CASSLGPPGSTDTQYF. The CDR3 bases are TGTGCCAGCAGCTTGGGCCCCCCCGGAAGCACAGATACGCAGTATTTT. The chain employs TRBV7-2 and TRBJ2-3; no firm D call. Germline CDR1 and CDR2: SGHTA and FQGNSA. Deletions cut 3 bases from V and 0 bases from J, with 13 bases between. The length of the CDR3 is 16 residues.

This clonotype was seen more than once but under ten times. J is TRBJ2-5 and V is TRBV12-3 or TRBV12-4; possibly TRBD1 for D (6 bases). V was pared by 4 bases and J by 2 bases, with 14 bases between. The CDR3 is made up of 15 amino acids. The CDR3 here is CASSSTGAIQETQYF. The DNA for the CDR3 is TGTGCCAGCAGTTCGACAGGAGCTATTCAAGAGACCCAGTACTTC.

This clonotype was seen ten or more times. The chain is built from TRBV7-2 and TRBJ2-3; D remains ambiguous. CDR1 and CDR2 from the germline V gene are SGHTA and FQGNSA. The CDR3 runs 16 residues. V lost 6 bases and J 6 bases, leaving 22 bases between the germline ends. CDR3 nucleotide sequence: TGTGCCAGCAGTCTAGGAAATAAACTTTCTGGGGATACGCAGTATTTT. Amino acid sequence: CASSLGNKLSGDTQYF. The full variable domain, in which reference TRBV7-2 and TRBJ2-3 provide the parts outside the CDR3, is GAGVSQSPSNKVTEKGKDVELRCDPISGHTALYWYRQSLGQGLEFLIYFQGNSAPDKSGLPSDRFSAERTGGSVSTLTIQRTQQEDSAVYLCASSLGNKLSGDTQYFGPGTRLTVL.

This chain joins TRBV10-3 and TRBJ1-5; 8 bases align to TRBD1. The length of the CDR3 is 15 residues. V was pared by 10 bases and J by 6 bases, with 14 bases of the junction left unmatched. CDR1 is ENHRY, CDR2 SYGVKD, per germline. CDR3 coding DNA: TGTGCCACCCGGATCGGACAGGGTCTTAGTCAGCCCCAGCATTTT. Protein: CATRIGQGLSQPQHF.

This clonotype was detected a few times. The V call is TRBV7-8, the J call TRBJ2-2; TRBD1 matches at 8 bases. The CDR3 spans 16 residues. The germline gives CDR1 SGHVS, CDR2 FQNEAQ. V lost 2 bases, J lost 6 bases, and 8 bases stayed unmatched. The CDR3 loop reads CASSLTTGERAGELFF. The CDR3 nucleotides read TGTGCCAGCAGCTTAACGACAGGGGAGAGAGCCGGGGAGCTGTTTTTT.

The gene calls are TRBV12-3 or TRBV12-4 and TRBJ1-5; D might be TRBD1 (5 bases). Trimming cost V 6 bases and J 3 bases, with 6 bases left between them. The CDR3 covers 12 residues. The DNA for the CDR3 is TGTGCCAGCAGGGGGGTCAATCAGCCCCAGCATTTT. It codes for CASRGVNQPQHF.

This chain uses TRBV20-1 with TRBJ1-5, with D possibly TRBD1 on 6 matching bases. V was clipped by 0 bases and J by 5 bases, with 14 bases between them. This CDR3 region has 15 residues. Germline V lookup: CDR1 DFQATT, CDR2 SNEGSKA (reference sequence). CDR3: CSARDRQGNYQPQHF. The CDR3 nucleotides are TGCAGTGCTAGAGATCGTCAGGGGAATTATCAGCCCCAGCATTTT.

J is TRBJ1-4 and V is TRBV7-6, with TRBD1 matching 8 bases. The CDR3 runs 12 residues. CDR1 SGHVS and CDR2 FNYEAQ come from the germline V gene. V lost 6 bases to trimming and J lost 10 bases; unmatched junction nucleotides: 4. The CDR3 nucleotides are TGTGCCAGCAGTTACGACAGGGGAAAACTGTTTTTT. Translation: CASSYDRGKLFF.

This rearrangement joins TRBV18 to TRBJ2-1; D remains unclear. Between the trimmed V and J ends, which lost 5 bases and 5 bases, there was a span of 10 bases. Germline V lookup: CDR1 KGHSH, CDR2 LQKENI. CDR3 length: 13 residues. The CDR3 DNA reads as TGTGCCAGCTCATGGTCCCCTGACAATGAGCAGTTCTTC. This translates into CASSWSPDNEQFF.

CDR3 in amino acids: CSALPGTGGSNYGYTF. The CDR3 DNA follows: TGCAGTGCTCTCCCCGGGACAGGGGGTTCTAACTATGGCTACACCTTC. This sequence joins TRBV20-1 and TRBJ1-2; 11 bases are a match to TRBD1. J gave up 0 bases and V 5 bases, and 8 bases lay outside the gene matches. The germline V gene encodes CDR1 DFQATT and CDR2 SNEGSKA (reference sequence). This CDR3 has 16 amino acids.

The CDR3: CSARKTSGGTDTQYF. The CDR3 DNA follows: TGCAGTGCTAGAAAAACTAGCGGGGGTACAGATACGCAGTATTTT. V usage is TRBV20-1 and J usage is TRBJ2-3, with 11 positions matching TRBD2. The ends lost 2 bases at V and 3 bases at J; junction bases unmatched: 4. CDR3 length: 15 residues. From germline, CDR1 is DFQATT and CDR2 SNEGSKA (reference sequence).

This rearrangement joins TRBV6-1 to TRBJ1-5; D gene ambiguous. Per germline, CDR1 MNHNS and CDR2 SASEGT. Trimming took off 5 bases at V and 1 base at J, with 9 bases between the two ends. This CDR3 contains 14 residues. DNA for the CDR3: TGTGCCAGCAGTCCGACCGCGAGCAATCAGCCCCAGCATTTT. This encodes CASSPTASNQPQHF.

There are a few counts of this clonotype. The chain carries TRBV7-9 and TRBJ1-1; D is perhaps TRBD1 (5 bases). Per germline, CDR1 SEHNR and CDR2 FQNEAQ (reference sequence). Deletions cut 4 bases from V and 1 base from J, with 13 bases between. This CDR3 spans 15 amino acids. The CDR3: CASSSTTGRNTEAFF. The CDR3, as DNA: TGTGCCAGCAGCTCCACGACGGGGCGGAACACTGAAGCTTTCTTT.

This clonotype was picked up a small number of times. This chain joins TRBV27 and TRBJ2-7, with 11 positions matching TRBD1. CDR1 is MNHEY, CDR2 SMNVEV, per germline (reference sequence). The CDR3 loop spans 15 amino acids. The V and J ends lost 5 bases and 3 bases, in that order; junction bases with no gene match: 6. The CDR3 is CASSRGTGGLYEQYF. The CDR3 coding sequence is TGTGCCAGCAGTAGGGGGACAGGGGGACTCTACGAGCAGTACTTC.

The chain uses TRBV7-9 and TRBJ1-1; D perhaps matches TRBD1 (5 bases). The CDR3 contains 15 residues. V lost 6 bases to trimming and J lost 1 base, with 15 bases between them. Germline V gene sequence: CDR1 SEHNR, CDR2 FQNEAQ (reference sequence). CDR3 nucleotides: TGTGCCAGCAGTAGCCGGGGGGGGTCGAACACTGAAGCTTTCTTT. Residues: CASSSRGGSNTEAFF.

As DNA, the CDR3 is TGCAGTGCTAGGTCCGGGACTAGCGGGGGCCTCACAGATACGCAGTATTTT. Residues: CSARSGTSGGLTDTQYF. This chain uses TRBV20-1 with TRBJ2-3, with TRBD2 matching over 14 bases. Germline CDR1 reads DFQATT; CDR2 reads SNEGSKA (reference sequence). J lost 2 bases, V lost 3 bases, and 7 bases had no gene match. The CDR3 extends over 17 amino acids.

V gene TRBV7-9 combines with J gene TRBJ2-3, with 10 nucleotides matching TRBD1. This CDR3 is 17 amino acids long. Germline values: CDR1 SEHNR, CDR2 FQNEAQ (reference sequence). After removal of 3 bases from V and 1 base from J, the junction contained 7 bases not matched to a gene. CDR3 in amino acids: CASSLGFGTGGTDTQYF. The CDR3 region has the DNA TGTGCCAGCAGCTTGGGCTTCGGGACAGGGGGCACAGATACGCAGTATTTT.

This clonotype was seen many times. The V gene is TRBV7-8, the J gene TRBJ1-2, with 9 bases lining up with TRBD1. The trim removed 5 bases at V and 3 bases at J, leaving 7 bases unmatched. The CDR3 loop spans 15 amino acids. Germline loops: CDR1 SGHVS, CDR2 FQNEAQ. The CDR3 is CASSPRTGAHYGYTF. The CDR3 region has the DNA TGTGCCAGCAGCCCCCGGACAGGGGCACACTATGGCTACACCTTC.

This clonotype was seen more than once but under ten times. This chain uses TRBV28 with TRBJ2-7; perhaps TRBD1 as D (5 bases). The length of the CDR3 is 13 residues. Trimming cost V 2 bases and J 9 bases, with 14 bases left between them. Germline V gives CDR1 MDHEN, CDR2 SYDVKM. Here the CDR3 reads CASSLVPGFGQYF. Written as DNA, the CDR3 is TGTGCCAGCAGTTTAGTTCCAGGGTTCGGGCAGTACTTC.

V usage is TRBV28 and J usage is TRBJ2-7; D could derive from TRBD1 or TRBD2 (5 bases each). Per germline, CDR1 MDHEN and CDR2 SYDVKM. This CDR3 is built from 15 residues. V lost 1 base to trimming and J lost 0 bases, with 10 bases between them. The CDR3 DNA follows: TGTGCCAGCAGTTTATACCGGGACCGCTCCTACGAGCAGTACTTC. Its protein product is CASSLYRDRSYEQYF.

This chain links TRBV11-3 with TRBJ1-2, with 7 nucleotides matching TRBD1. Trimming removed 5 bases from V and 2 bases from J; junction bases left unmatched: 8. The CDR3 contains 15 residues. CDR1 and CDR2 (germline): SGHNT, YENEEA. CDR3 DNA: TGTGCCAGCAGCACCACGGGACAGTTCAACTATGGCTACACCTTC. Its translation is CASSTTGQFNYGYTF.

A few counts support this clonotype. The chain recombines TRBV7-9 with TRBJ1-6; D is undetermined. Between the trimmed V and J ends, which lost 5 bases and 8 bases, there was a span of 10 bases. Per the germline V gene, CDR1 is SEHNR and CDR2 is FQNEAQ (reference sequence). This CDR3 is 13 amino acids long. The CDR3 loop is CASSAEGDSPLHF. The CDR3 coding sequence is TGTGCCAGCAGCGCCGAGGGAGATTCACCCCTCCACTTT.

In this sample, this clonotype turned up a few times. The chain couples TRBV2 to TRBJ2-2, with 7 nucleotides matching TRBD1. This CDR3 is 16 amino acids long. The junction had 9 bases not matched to a gene; V was cut back by 2 bases and J by 6 bases. Germline assignment: CDR1 SNHLY and CDR2 FYNNEI. CDR3 coding DNA: TGTGCCAGCAGTGAAAGGGGCAGGGGGACCCCCGGGGAGCTGTTTTTT. Its translation: CASSERGRGTPGELFF.

This rearrangement joins TRBV20-1 to TRBJ2-3; 16 bases fit TRBD2. Germline CDR1 DFQATT, CDR2 SNEGSKA (reference sequence). V lost 5 bases, J lost 5 bases, and 1 base stayed unmatched. CDR3 length: 14 amino acids. CDR3 protein: CSAGTSGREDTQYF. The CDR3 DNA reads as TGCAGTGCTGGGACTAGCGGGAGGGAAGATACGCAGTATTTT.